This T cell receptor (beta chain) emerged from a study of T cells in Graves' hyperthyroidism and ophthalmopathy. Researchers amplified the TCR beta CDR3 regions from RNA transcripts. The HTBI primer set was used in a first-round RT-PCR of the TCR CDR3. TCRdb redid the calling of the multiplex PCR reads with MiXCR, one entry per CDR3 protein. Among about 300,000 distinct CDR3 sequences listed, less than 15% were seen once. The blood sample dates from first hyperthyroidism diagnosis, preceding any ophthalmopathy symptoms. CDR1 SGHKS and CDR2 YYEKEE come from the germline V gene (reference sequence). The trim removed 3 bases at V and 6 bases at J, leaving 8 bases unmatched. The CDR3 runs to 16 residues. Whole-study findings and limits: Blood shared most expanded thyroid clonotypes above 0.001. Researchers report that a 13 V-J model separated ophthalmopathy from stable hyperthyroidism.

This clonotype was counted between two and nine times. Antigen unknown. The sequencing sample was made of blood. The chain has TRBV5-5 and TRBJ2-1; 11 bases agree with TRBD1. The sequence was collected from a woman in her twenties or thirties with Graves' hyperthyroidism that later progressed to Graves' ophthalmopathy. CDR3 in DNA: TGTGCCAGCAGCTCCCGGGCTGGACAGGGGGCCAATGAGCAGTTCTTC. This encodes CASSSRAGQGANEQFF.